Listed here is a single T cell receptor beta chain. Libraries were prepared by immunoSEQ multiplex PCR; TCRdb keeps only in-frame clonotypes and omits some of them. The sample has approximately 280,000 clones; around 91% are singletons. The data were taken from a study of blood T cell repertoires in COVID-19. Study background: COVID-19 samples, acute and convalescent, were from the United States, Italy and Spain.

There are 15 residues in the CDR3. Germline values: CDR1 MDHEN, CDR2 SYDVKM. V was cut by 2 bases and J by 2 bases, with 10 bases left in between. The chain is built from TRBV28 and TRBJ1-5; weak D call: TRBD1 (6 bases). Material: PBMCs or T cells enriched from blood (not recorded which). This receptor was identified in a woman under 30 with acute COVID-19. The CDR3 DNA sequence: TGTGCCAGCAGTTTAGAACAGGGCCGCAATCAGCCCCAGCATTTT. Protein product: CASSLEQGRNQPQHF. Full variable domain (rest looked up from reference TRBV28 and TRBJ1-5): DVKVTQSSRYLVKRTGEKVFLECVQDMDHENMFWYRQDPGLGLRLIYFSYDVKMKEKGDIPEGYSVSREKKERFSLILESASTNQTSMYLCASSLEQGRNQPQHFGDGTRLSIL.